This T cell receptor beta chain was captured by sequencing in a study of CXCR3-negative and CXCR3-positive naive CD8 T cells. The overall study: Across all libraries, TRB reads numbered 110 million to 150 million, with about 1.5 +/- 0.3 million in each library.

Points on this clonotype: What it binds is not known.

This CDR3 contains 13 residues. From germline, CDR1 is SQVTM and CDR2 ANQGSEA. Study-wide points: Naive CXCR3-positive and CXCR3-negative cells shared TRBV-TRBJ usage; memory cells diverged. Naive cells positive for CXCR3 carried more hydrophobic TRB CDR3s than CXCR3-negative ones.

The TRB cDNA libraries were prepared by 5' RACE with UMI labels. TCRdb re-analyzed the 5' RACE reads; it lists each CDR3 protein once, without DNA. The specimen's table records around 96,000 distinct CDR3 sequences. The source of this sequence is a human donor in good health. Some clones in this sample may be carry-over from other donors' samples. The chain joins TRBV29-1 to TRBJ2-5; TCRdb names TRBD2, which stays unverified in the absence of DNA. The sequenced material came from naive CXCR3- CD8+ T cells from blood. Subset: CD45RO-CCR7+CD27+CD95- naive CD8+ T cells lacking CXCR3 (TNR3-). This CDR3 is CSVEPSGSQTQYF.